This T cell receptor beta chain was identified during a study of T cell repertoires in aging, cancer and after chemotherapy. Study information: Glioblastoma patients receiving temozolomide-based therapy gave paired samples before and after chemotherapy.

For this clonotype: Its antigen is not known.

This CDR3 is 15 amino acids long. The germline V gene encodes CDR1 SGHRS and CDR2 YFSETQ. The V and J ends lost 2 bases and 2 bases respectively, with 11 bases between them. Peripheral blood genomic DNA, not sorted cells or RNA, was the template. Rearranged V-D-J TRB sequences were amplified with a mixed TRB-A/B primer pool. One entry per CDR3 protein, called by TCRdb with MiXCR from the multiplex PCR reads. The data show about 1,400 distinct CDR3 sequences, 21% seen once. Study-level points and caveats: No conclusions about immunological memory after chemotherapy can be drawn from the repertoire data. In cancer patients, declining TCR diversity with age involved lost richness and lost evenness.

The V gene is TRBV5-1, the J gene TRBJ1-5, with D tentatively TRBD1 (5 bases). Sequenced input: blood. The receptor was derived from a human donor with a solid tumor. CDR3 nucleotide sequence: TGCGCCAGCAGCTTTTCGGGAGGGGGCAATCAGCCCCAGCATTTT. It specifies CASSFSGGGNQPQHF. Variable domain in full (rest from reference TRBV5-1 and TRBJ1-5): KAGVTQTPRYLIKTRGQQVTLSCSPISGHRSVSWYQQTPGQGLQFLFEYFSETQRNKGNFPGRFSGRQFSNSRSEMNVSTLELGDSALYLCASSFSGGGNQPQHFGDGTRLSIL.